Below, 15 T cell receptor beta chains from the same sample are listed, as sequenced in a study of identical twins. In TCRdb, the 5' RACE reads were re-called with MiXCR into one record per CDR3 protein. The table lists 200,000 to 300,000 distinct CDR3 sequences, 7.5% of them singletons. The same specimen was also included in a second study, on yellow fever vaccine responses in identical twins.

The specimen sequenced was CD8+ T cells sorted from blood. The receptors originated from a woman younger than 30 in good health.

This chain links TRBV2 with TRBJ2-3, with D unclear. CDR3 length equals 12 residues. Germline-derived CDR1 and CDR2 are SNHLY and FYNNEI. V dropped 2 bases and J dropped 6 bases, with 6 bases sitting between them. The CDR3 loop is CASSERVDTQYF. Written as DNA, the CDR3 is TGTGCCAGCAGTGAACGAGTGGATACGCAGTATTTT.

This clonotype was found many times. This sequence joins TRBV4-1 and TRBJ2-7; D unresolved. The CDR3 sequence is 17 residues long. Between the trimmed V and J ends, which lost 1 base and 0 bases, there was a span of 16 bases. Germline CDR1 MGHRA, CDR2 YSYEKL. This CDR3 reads CASSQAFVATGSYEQYF. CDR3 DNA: TGCGCCAGCAGCCAAGCTTTTGTAGCCACCGGCTCCTACGAGCAGTACTTC.

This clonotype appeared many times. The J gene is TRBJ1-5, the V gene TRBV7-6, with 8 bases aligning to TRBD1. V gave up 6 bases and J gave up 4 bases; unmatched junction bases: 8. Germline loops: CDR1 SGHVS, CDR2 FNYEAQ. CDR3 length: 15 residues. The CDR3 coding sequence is TGTGCCAGCAGTCGAGACAGGGGTGGGAATCAGCCCCAGCATTTT. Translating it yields CASSRDRGGNQPQHF.

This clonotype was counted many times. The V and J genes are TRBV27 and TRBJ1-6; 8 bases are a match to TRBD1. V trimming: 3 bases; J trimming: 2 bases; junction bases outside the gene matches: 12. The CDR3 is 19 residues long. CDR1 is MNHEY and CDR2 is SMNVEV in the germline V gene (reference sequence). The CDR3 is CASSFLRTGLVPYNSPLHF. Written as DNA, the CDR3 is TGTGCCAGCAGTTTTTTGAGGACAGGGCTGGTGCCCTATAATTCACCCCTCCACTTT.

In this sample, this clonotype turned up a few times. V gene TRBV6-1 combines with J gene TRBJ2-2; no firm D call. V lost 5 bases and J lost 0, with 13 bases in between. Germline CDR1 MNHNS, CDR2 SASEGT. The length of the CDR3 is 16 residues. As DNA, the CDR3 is TGTGCCAGCAGTCCAAACCAGCTCGCGAACACCGGGGAGCTGTTTTTT. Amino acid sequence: CASSPNQLANTGELFF.

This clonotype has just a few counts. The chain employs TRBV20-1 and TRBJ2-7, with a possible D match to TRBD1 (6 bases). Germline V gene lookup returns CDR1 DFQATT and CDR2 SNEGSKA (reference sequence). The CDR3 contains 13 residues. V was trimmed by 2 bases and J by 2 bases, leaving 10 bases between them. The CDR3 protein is CSARSGTTYEQYV. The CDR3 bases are TGCAGTGCTAGATCCGGGACAACCTACGAGCAGTACGTC.

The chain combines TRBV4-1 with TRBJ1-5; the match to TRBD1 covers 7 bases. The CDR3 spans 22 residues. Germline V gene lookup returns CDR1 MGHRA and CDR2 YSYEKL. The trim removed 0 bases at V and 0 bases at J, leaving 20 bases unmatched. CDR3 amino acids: CASSQDYLREGTGESSNQPQHF. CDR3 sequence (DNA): TGCGCCAGCAGCCAAGATTACCTAAGGGAGGGTACAGGGGAATCTAGCAATCAGCCCCAGCATTTT.

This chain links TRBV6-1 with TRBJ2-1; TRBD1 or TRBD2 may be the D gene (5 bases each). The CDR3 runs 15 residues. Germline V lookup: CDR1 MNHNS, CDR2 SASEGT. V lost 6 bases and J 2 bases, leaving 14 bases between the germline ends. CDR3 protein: CASRNWDGTYNEQFF. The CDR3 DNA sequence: TGTGCCAGCAGAAATTGGGACGGTACCTACAATGAGCAGTTCTTC.

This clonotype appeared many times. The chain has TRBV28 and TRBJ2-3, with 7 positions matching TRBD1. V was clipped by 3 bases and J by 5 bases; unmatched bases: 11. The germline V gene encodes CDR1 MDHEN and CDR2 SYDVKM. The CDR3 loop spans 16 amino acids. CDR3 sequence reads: CASSFGQGVSLDTQYF. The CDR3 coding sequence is TGTGCCAGCAGTTTTGGTCAGGGGGTTTCTTTAGATACGCAGTATTTT. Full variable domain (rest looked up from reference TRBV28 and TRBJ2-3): DVKVTQSSRYLVKRTGEKVFLECVQDMDHENMFWYRQDPGLGLRLIYFSYDVKMKEKGDIPEGYSVSREKKERFSLILESASTNQTSMYLCASSFGQGVSLDTQYFGPGTRLTVL.

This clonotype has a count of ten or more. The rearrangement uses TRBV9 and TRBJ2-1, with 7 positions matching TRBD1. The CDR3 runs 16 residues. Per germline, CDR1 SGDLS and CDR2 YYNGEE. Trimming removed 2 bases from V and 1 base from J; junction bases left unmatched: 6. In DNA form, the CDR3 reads TGTGCCAGCAGCGTTAATAGGGGGCTTTCCTACAATGAGCAGTTCTTC. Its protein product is CASSVNRGLSYNEQFF. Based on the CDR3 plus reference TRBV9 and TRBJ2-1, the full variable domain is DSGVTQTPKHLITATGQRVTLRCSPRSGDLSVYWYQQSLDQGLQFLIQYYNGEERAKGNILERFSAQQFPDLHSELNLSSLELGDSALYFCASSVNRGLSYNEQFFGPGTRLTVL.

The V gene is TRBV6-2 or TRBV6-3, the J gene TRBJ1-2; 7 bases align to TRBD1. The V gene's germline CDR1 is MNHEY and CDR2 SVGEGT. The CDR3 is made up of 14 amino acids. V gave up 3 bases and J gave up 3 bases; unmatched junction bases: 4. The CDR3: CASSYSGQHYGYTF. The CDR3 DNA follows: TGTGCCAGCAGTTATTCGGGACAGCACTATGGCTACACCTTC.

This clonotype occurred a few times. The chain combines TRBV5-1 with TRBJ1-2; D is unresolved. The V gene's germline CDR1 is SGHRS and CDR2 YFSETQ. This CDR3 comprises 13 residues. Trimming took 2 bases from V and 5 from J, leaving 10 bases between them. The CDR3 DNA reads TGCGCCAGCAGCTTATCCTGGGAATATGGCTACACCTTC. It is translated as CASSLSWEYGYTF.

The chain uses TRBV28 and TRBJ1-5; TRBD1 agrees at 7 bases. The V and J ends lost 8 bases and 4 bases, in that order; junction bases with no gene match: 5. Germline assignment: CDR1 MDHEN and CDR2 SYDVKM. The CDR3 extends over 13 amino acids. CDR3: CASGTVVNQPQHF. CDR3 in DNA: TGTGCCAGCGGGACAGTCGTGAATCAGCCCCAGCATTTT.

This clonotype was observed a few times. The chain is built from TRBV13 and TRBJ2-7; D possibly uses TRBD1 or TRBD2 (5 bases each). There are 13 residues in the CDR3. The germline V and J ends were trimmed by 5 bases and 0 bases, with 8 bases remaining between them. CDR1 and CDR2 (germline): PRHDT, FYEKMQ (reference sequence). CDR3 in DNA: TGTGCCAGCAGCCGAGGGACCTCCTACGAGCAGTACTTC. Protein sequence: CASSRGTSYEQYF.

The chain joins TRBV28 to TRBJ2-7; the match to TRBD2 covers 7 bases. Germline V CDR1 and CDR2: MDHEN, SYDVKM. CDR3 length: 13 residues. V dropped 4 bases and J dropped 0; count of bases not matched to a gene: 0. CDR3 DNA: TGTGCCAGCAGTTGGGAGGGCTCCTACGAGCAGTACGTC. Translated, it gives CASSWEGSYEQYV.